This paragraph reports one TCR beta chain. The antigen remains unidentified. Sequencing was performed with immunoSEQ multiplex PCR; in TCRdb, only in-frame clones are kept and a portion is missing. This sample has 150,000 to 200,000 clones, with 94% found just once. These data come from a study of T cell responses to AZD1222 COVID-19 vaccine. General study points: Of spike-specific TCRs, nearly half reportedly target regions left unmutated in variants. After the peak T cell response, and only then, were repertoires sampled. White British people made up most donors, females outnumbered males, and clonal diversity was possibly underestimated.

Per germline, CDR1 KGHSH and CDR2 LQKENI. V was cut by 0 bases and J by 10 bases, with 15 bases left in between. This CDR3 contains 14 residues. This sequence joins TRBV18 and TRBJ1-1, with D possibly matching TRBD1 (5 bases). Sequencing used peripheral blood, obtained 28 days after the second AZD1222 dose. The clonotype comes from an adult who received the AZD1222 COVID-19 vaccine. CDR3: CASSPPRDRGVAFF. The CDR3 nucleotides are TGTGCCAGCTCACCACCCCGGGACCGGGGGGTAGCTTTCTTT.